This TCR beta chain was identified in a study of cytomegalovirus exposure and HLA in healthy donors. The CDR3 runs to 18 residues. From germline, CDR1 is LGHNT and CDR2 FRNRAP. V shed 3 bases, J shed 3 bases, and the junction held 13 bases outside the gene matches. General observations from the study: The listing of 150 to 200 TCR beta chains classed them as cytomegalovirus-associated.

Though nominally healthy at sampling, donors likely had unrecorded immune exposures. This clone showed up just once. The antigen remains unidentified. PCR employed 60 Vbeta and 13 Jbeta primers. Study processing details: It was a later analysis that counted roughly 79 million unique TCR beta chains, of which some 10 million were shared. Sequencing used immunoSEQ multiplex PCR; TCRdb keeps in-frame clones, though not all of them. Clone size and the V and J calls come from that table; the DNA yielded D and trimming. The table has tens of thousands of clones, roughly 72% seen once. The sample was PBMCs. The chain links TRBV12-5 to TRBJ1-1; 10 nucleotides align to TRBD1. The TCR sequence derives from a man aged 25 to 45 in good health and CMV-seronegative. CDR3 loop: CASGFLNDRGRVDTEAFF. The CDR3 DNA sequence: TGTGCTAGTGGTTTTCTGAACGACAGGGGGCGAGTAGACACTGAAGCTTTCTTT.